Shown below are 18 T cell receptor beta chains from a single sample sequenced in a study of T cell repertoires in cytomegalovirus infection. From the reads, TCRdb called clonotypes with MiXCR, one entry per CDR3 protein. Among some 940,000 distinct CDR3 sequences listed, around 30% were seen once. These receptors' targets are unknown. This specimen consisted of cultured CD8+ T cells from PBMCs, obtained from culture after CMV antigen stimulation. The origin of the receptors is a human donor in good health (CMV status not recorded). Some clones in this sample may be carry-over from other donors' samples.

This clonotype has just a few counts. The chain has TRBV6-2 or TRBV6-3 and TRBJ2-3; 9 positions match TRBD1. Germline V lookup: CDR1 MNHEY, CDR2 SVGEGT. There are 15 residues in the CDR3. J gave up 6 bases and V 5 bases, and 9 bases lay outside the gene matches. The CDR3 sequence: CASSARDRDRDTQYF. The CDR3 DNA reads as TGTGCCAGCAGTGCGAGGGACAGGGACCGGGATACGCAGTATTTT.

This clonotype was recorded a few times. The V call is TRBV6-8, the J call TRBJ1-6; TRBD1 might be the D (6 bases). The CDR3 covers 17 residues. The V gene lost 5 bases and the J gene lost 7 bases, with 21 bases spanning the gap. Germline CDR1 reads MNHGY; CDR2 reads SAAAGT. CDR3 protein: CASSHGRDKGRNSPLHF. The CDR3 DNA is TGTGCCAGCAGTCATGGCCGGGACAAAGGAAGAAATTCACCCCTCCACTTT.

The chain has TRBV27 and TRBJ2-7; perhaps TRBD2 as D (5 bases). The V end was cut by 6 bases, the J end by 4 bases, with 16 bases between. The CDR3 consists of 14 residues. Germline values: CDR1 MNHEY, CDR2 SMNVEV (reference sequence). The CDR3 region is CASRPGVGNYEQYF. CDR3 in DNA: TGTGCCAGCAGGCCCGGGGTTGGGAATTACGAGCAGTACTTC.

The chain couples TRBV27 to TRBJ2-3, with no clear D. Trimming pared 3 bases from V and 2 bases from J, leaving 12 bases between. From germline, CDR1 is MNHEY and CDR2 SMNVEV (reference sequence). The CDR3 runs to 15 residues. The CDR3 nucleotides read TGTGCCAGCAGTTTGTTAGGGAATCCCACAGATACGCAGTATTTT. It is translated as CASSLLGNPTDTQYF.

This clonotype occurred many times. This sequence joins TRBV7-2 and TRBJ2-7; tentatively, D is TRBD1 (6 bases). Germline V gives CDR1 SGHTA, CDR2 FQGNSA. This CDR3 has 19 amino acids. V was pared by 0 bases and J by 7 bases, with 28 bases between. The CDR3 DNA follows: TGTGCCAGCAGCTTAGCGGGCGACAGGTGGCCACGGGCTAGGAGGGAGCAGTACTTC. It encodes CASSLAGDRWPRARREQYF.

This clonotype was seen a few times. The rearrangement joins TRBV12-3 or TRBV12-4 to TRBJ2-3; 10 positions match TRBD1. With 4 bases clipped from V and 1 base from J, the junction kept 5 bases outside the gene matches. The CDR3 totals 16 residues. The CDR3 bases are TGTGCCAGCAGTTCAGGACAGGGGGGAGGCACAGATACGCAGTATTTT. Its translation: CASSSGQGGGTDTQYF.

This clonotype has more than one count but fewer than ten. The V call is TRBV7-3, the J call TRBJ2-1; D gene uncertain. The CDR3 spans 15 residues. Germline V gene sequence: CDR1 SGHTA, CDR2 FQGTGA. V lost 1 base and J lost 3, with 10 bases in between. The CDR3: CASSLSPSGYNEQFF. The CDR3 DNA reads TGTGCCAGCAGCTTAAGTCCGTCTGGCTACAATGAGCAGTTCTTC.

This clonotype was counted a few times. The chain joins TRBV6-6 to TRBJ2-1, with 10 bases matching TRBD1. The CDR3 is 17 amino acids. Trimming removed 10 bases from V and 0 bases from J; junction bases left unmatched: 12. Germline assignment: CDR1 MNHNY and CDR2 SVGAGI (reference sequence). The CDR3 spells CATMTGGALGSYNEQFF. In nucleotides, the CDR3 is TGTGCCACCATGACAGGGGGCGCTTTGGGCTCCTACAATGAGCAGTTCTTC.

This clonotype was recorded a few times. The chain carries TRBV12-3 or TRBV12-4 and TRBJ1-2; 7 positions match TRBD1. The CDR3 contains 14 residues. V shed 7 bases and J 5 bases; nucleotides not matched to a gene: 10. CDR3: CASTQTGTEYGYTF. The CDR3 DNA reads as TGTGCCAGCACCCAAACCGGGACAGAATATGGCTACACCTTC.

This clonotype was observed a handful of times. This CDR3 reads CASSWEGAAGELFF. CDR3 nucleotides: TGTGCCAGCAGTTGGGAGGGGGCGGCCGGGGAGCTGTTTTTT. The V call is TRBV27, the J call TRBJ2-2; D is tentatively TRBD1 or TRBD2 (7 bases each). The CDR3 loop spans 14 amino acids. Germline V gene lookup returns CDR1 MNHEY and CDR2 SMNVEV (reference sequence). Trimming pared 4 bases from V and 6 bases from J, leaving 12 bases between.

The chain combines TRBV6-1 with TRBJ1-1, with D perhaps matching TRBD1 (5 bases). Germline CDR1 reads MNHNS; CDR2 reads SASEGT. Trimming took 6 bases from V and 5 from J, leaving 19 bases between them. CDR3 length: 15 residues. CDR3 DNA sequence: TGTGCCAGCAGCCCTAACTGGGTTGGGGGGACTGAAGCTTTCTTT. It codes for CASSPNWVGGTEAFF.

In this sample, this clonotype turned up many times. The rearrangement links TRBV7-2 to TRBJ2-3, with D maybe TRBD2 (6 bases). V shed 5 bases and J shed 3 bases, with 15 bases lying between them. The CDR3 runs to 15 residues. Germline V CDR1 and CDR2: SGHTA, FQGNSA. Written as DNA, the CDR3 is TGTGCCAGCAGCCCCCGCGGAGGGGTGACAGATACGCAGTATTTT. Translation gives CASSPRGGVTDTQYF.

The V and J genes are TRBV19 and TRBJ2-1; 11 nucleotides align to TRBD2. CDR1 and CDR2 from the germline V gene are LNHDA and SQIVND (reference sequence). V lost 4 bases and J lost 5; bases outside the gene matches: 16. The CDR3 loop spans 19 amino acids. In DNA form, the CDR3 reads TGTGCCAGTAGTACCCTCCTTGGGGTAGCGGGGGGGCCGGACAATGAGCAGTTCTTC. Residues: CASSTLLGVAGGPDNEQFF.

The chain recombines TRBV12-3 or TRBV12-4 with TRBJ1-5; 7 bases line up with TRBD1. V shed 6 bases, J shed 6 bases, and the junction held 5 bases outside the gene matches. CDR3 length: 13 amino acids. In DNA, the CDR3 is TGTGCCAGCAGGGCCACAGGGGTTCAGCCCCAGCATTTT. Translating gives CASRATGVQPQHF.

The chain recombines TRBV20-1 with TRBJ1-1; 7 bases map to TRBD1. V lost 5 bases to trimming and J lost 4 bases; unmatched junction nucleotides: 4. The CDR3 contains 12 residues. CDR1 and CDR2 (germline): DFQATT, SNEGSKA (reference sequence). CDR3 sequence: CSAETGTTEAFF. As DNA, the CDR3 is TGCAGTGCTGAGACAGGGACCACTGAAGCTTTCTTT.

The CDR3, as DNA: TGCGCCAGCGGCCGGGGGTCCTACAATGAGCAGTTCTTC. Amino acids: CASGRGSYNEQFF. The rearrangement uses TRBV4-1 and TRBJ2-1; weak D call: TRBD2 (6 bases). The CDR3 totals 13 residues. Trimming removed 8 bases at V and 1 base at J, with 9 bases between. Germline CDR1 MGHRA, CDR2 YSYEKL.

The chain has TRBV27 and TRBJ1-4; D might be TRBD1 (5 bases). Trimming cost V 3 bases and J 8 bases, with 16 bases left between them. Germline V gene lookup returns CDR1 MNHEY and CDR2 SMNVEV (reference sequence). CDR3 size: 15 residues. The CDR3, as DNA: TGTGCCAGCAGTTTGGGCGGCAGGGTAGGAGAAAAACTGTTTTTT. It is translated as CASSLGGRVGEKLFF.

V gene TRBV11-1 combines with J gene TRBJ1-6; D is perhaps TRBD1 (6 bases). Trimming pared 2 bases from V and 8 bases from J, leaving 19 bases between. The CDR3 contains 17 residues. The germline gives CDR1 SGHAT, CDR2 FQDESV (reference sequence). CDR3 region: CASSLTYEQGWYSPLHF. The CDR3, as DNA: TGTGCCAGCAGCTTAACCTATGAACAGGGATGGTATTCACCCCTCCACTTT.